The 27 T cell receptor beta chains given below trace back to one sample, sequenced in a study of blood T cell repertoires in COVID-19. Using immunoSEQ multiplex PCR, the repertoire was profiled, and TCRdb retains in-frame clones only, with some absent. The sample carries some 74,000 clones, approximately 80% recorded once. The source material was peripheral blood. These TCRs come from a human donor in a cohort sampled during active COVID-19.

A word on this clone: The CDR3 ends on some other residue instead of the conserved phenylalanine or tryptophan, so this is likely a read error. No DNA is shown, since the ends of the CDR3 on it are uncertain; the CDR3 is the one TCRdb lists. The CDR3 reads CASSDGTGGSLDL. The V call is TRBV9, the J call TRBJ2-7; the DNA was not used to check the table's D call, TRBD1. Germline lookup yields CDR1 SGDLS and CDR2 YYNGEE. The CDR3 length is 13 residues, termini included.

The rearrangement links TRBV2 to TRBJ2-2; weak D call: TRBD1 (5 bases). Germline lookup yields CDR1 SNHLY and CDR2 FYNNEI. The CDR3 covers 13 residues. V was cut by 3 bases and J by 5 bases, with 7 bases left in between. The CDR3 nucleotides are TGTGCCAGCAGTGACCAGGGAACCGGGGAGCTGTTTTTT. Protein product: CASSDQGTGELFF. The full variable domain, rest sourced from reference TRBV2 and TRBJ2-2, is EPEVTQTPSHQVTQMGQEVILRCVPISNHLYFYWYRQILGQKVEFLVSFYNNEISEKSEIFDDQFSVERPDGSNFTLKIRSTKLEDSAMYFCASSDQGTGELFFGEGSRLTVL.

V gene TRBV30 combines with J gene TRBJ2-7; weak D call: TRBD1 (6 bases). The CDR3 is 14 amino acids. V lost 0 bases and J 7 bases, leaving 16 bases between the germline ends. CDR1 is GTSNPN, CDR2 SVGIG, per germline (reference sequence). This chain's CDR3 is CAWSVRGGLGEQYF. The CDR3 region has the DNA TGTGCCTGGAGTGTACGAGGGGGTCTTGGGGAGCAGTACTTC.

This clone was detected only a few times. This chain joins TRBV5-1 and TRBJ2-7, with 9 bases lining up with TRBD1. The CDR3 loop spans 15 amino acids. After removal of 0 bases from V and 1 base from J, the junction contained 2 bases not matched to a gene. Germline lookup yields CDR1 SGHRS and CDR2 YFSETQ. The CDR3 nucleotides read TGCGCCAGCAGCTTGGGACAGGGGGTATCCTACGAGCAGTACTTC. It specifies CASSLGQGVSYEQYF.

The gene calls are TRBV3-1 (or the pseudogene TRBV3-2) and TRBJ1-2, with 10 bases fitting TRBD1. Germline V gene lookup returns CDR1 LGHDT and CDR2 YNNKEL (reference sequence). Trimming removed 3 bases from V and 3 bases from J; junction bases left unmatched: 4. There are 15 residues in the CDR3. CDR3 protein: CASSHRQGADYGYTF. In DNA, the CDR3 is TGTGCCAGCAGCCATCGACAGGGGGCGGACTATGGCTACACCTTC.

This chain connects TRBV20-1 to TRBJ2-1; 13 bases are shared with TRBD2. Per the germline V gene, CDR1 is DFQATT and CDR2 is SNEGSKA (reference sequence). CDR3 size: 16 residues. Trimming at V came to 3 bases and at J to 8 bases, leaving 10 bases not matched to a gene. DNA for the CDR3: TGCAGTGCTAGTCGAACTAGCGGGGGGGCTCGCGATGAGCAGTTCTTC. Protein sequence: CSASRTSGGARDEQFF.

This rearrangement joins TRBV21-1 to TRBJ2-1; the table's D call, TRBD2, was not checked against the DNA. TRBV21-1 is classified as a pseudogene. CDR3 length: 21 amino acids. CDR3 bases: TGTGCCAGCAGCGAAAGGGGAGCGGGAGGGTCTTCAAATAACTCCTACAATGAGCAGTTCTTC. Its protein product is CASSERGAGGSSNNSYNEQFF.

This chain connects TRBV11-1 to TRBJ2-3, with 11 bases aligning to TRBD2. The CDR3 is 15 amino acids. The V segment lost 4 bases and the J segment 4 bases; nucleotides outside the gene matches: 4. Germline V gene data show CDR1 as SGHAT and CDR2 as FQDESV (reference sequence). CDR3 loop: CASSSRLAGSDTQYF. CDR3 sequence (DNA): TGTGCCAGCAGCTCGAGACTAGCGGGATCAGATACGCAGTATTTT.

The DNA of the CDR3 is TGCGCCAGCAGCCTCCGGGACAGAAACAATGAGCAGTTCTTC. This codes for CASSLRDRNNEQFF. The chain links TRBV4-3 to TRBJ2-1; 7 bases fit TRBD1. Germline V gives CDR1 LGHNA, CDR2 YSLEER. V shed 4 bases and J 5 bases; nucleotides not matched to a gene: 5. This CDR3 is built from 14 residues.

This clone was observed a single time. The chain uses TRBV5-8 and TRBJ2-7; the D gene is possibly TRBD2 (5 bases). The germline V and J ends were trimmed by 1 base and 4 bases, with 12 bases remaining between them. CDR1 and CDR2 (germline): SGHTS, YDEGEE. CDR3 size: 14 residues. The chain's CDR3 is CASSLRGSGYEQYV. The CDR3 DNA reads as TGTGCCAGCAGCTTGCGGGGTTCTGGGTACGAGCAGTACGTC.

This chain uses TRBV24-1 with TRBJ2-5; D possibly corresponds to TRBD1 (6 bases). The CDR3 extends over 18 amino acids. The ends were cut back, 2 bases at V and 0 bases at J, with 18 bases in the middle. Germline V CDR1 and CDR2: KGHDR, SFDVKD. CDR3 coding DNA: TGTGCCACCAGTGATTCCCGTAGGGCAGGGGCTAACCAAGAGACCCAGTACTTC. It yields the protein CATSDSRRAGANQETQYF.

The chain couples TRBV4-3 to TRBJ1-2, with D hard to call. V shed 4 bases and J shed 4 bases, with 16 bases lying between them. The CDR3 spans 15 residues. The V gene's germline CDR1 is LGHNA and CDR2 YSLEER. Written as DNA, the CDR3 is TGCGCCAGCAGCCGCATGACGGGGTACAGCTATGGCTACACCTTC. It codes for CASSRMTGYSYGYTF.

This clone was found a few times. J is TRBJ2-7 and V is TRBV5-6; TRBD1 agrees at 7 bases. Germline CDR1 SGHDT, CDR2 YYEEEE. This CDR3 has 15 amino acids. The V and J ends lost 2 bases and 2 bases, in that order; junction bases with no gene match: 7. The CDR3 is CASSFDSTGAYEQYV. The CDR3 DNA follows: TGTGCCAGCAGCTTCGACTCAACAGGGGCCTACGAGCAGTACGTC.

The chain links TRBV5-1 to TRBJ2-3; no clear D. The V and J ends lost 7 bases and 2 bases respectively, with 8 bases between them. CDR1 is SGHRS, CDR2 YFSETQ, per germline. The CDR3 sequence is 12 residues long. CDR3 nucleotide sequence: TGCGCCAGCGGCCGAACCACAGATACGCAGTATTTT. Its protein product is CASGRTTDTQYF.

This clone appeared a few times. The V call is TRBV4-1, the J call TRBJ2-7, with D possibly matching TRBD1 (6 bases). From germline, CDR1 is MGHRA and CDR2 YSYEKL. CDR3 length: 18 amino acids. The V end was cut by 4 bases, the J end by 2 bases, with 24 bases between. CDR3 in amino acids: CASSRLTATGPPPYEQYV. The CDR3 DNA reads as TGCGCCAGCAGCCGCTTAACCGCCACAGGGCCACCACCCTACGAGCAGTACGTC.

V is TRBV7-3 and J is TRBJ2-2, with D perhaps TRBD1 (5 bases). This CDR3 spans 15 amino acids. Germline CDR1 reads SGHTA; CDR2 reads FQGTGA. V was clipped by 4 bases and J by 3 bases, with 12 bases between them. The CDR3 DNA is TGTGCCAGCAGCTCCCAGGGTTTGGACACCGGGGAGCTGTTTTTT. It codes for CASSSQGLDTGELFF.

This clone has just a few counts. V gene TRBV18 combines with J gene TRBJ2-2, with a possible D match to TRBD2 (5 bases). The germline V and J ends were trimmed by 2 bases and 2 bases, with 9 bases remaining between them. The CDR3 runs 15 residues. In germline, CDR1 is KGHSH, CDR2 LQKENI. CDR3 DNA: TGTGCCAGCTCACCAGTTAGCGTAAACACCGGGGAGCTGTTTTTT. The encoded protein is CASSPVSVNTGELFF.

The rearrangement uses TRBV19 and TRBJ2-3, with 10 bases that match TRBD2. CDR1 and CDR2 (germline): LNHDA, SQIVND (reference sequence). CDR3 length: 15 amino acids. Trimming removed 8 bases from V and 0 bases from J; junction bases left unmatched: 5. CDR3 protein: CASQLAGPSTDTQYF. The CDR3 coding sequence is TGTGCCAGTCAACTAGCGGGGCCTAGCACAGATACGCAGTATTTT.

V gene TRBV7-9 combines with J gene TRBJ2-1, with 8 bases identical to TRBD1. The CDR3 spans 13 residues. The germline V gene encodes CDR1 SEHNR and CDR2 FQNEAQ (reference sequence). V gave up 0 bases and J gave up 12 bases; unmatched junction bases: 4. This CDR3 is CASSLAGTGTQFF. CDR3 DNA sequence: TGTGCCAGCAGCTTAGCAGGGACAGGTACGCAGTTCTTC.

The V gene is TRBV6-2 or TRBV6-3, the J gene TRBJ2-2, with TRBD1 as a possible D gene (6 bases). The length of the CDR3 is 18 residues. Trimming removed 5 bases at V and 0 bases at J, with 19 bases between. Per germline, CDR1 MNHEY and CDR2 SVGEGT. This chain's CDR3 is CASSGTGTYSSNTGELFF. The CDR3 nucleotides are TGTGCCAGCAGTGGCACCGGGACATACTCTTCGAACACCGGGGAGCTGTTTTTT.

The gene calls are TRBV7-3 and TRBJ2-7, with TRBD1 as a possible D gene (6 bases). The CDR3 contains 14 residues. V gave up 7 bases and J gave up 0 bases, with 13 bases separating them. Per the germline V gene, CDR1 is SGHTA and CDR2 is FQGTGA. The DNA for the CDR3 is TGTGCCAGCACCTACAGGGACGACTCCTACGAGCAGTACTTC. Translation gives CASTYRDDSYEQYF.

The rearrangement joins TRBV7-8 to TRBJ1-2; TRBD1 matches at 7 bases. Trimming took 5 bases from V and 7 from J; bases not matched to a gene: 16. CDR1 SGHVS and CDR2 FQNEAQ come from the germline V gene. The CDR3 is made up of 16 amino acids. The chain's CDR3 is CASSREGATPLGGYTF. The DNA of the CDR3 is TGTGCCAGCAGCCGAGAGGGGGCGACGCCTTTAGGTGGCTACACCTTC.

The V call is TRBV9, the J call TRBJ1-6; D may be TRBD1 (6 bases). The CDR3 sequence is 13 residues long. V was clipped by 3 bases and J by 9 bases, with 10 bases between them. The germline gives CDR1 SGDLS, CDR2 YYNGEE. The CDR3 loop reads CASSEGQSSPLHF. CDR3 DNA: TGTGCCAGCAGCGAAGGACAGTCTTCACCCCTCCACTTT.

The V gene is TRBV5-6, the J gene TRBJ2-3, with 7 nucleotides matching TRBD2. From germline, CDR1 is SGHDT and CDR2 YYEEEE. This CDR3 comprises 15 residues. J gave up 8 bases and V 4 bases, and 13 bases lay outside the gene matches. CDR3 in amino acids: CASSAGTNRDGTQYF. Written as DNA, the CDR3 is TGTGCCAGCAGCGCCGGGACTAACCGTGACGGTACGCAGTATTTT.

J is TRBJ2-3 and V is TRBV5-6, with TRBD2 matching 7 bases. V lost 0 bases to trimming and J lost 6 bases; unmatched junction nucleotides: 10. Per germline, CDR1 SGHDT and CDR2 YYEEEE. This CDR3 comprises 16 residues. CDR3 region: CASSLVASGGYDTQYF. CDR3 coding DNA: TGTGCCAGCAGCTTGGTCGCTAGCGGAGGGTACGATACGCAGTATTTT. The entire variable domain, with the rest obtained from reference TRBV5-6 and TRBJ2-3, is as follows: DAGVTQSPTHLIKTRGQQVTLRCSPKSGHDTVSWYQQALGQGPQFIFQYYEEEERQRGNFPDRFSGHQFPNYSSELNVNALLLGDSALYLCASSLVASGGYDTQYFGPGTRLTVL.

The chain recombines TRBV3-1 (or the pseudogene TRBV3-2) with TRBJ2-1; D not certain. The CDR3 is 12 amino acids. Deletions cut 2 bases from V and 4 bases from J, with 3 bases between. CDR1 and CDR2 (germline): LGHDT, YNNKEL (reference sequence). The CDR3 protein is CASSQTYNEQFF. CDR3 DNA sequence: TGTGCCAGCAGCCAAACATACAATGAGCAGTTCTTC.

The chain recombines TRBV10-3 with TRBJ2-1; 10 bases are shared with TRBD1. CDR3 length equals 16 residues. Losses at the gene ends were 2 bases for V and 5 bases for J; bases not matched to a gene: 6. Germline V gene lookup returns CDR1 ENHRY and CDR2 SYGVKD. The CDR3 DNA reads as TGTGCCATCAGTGAGAGAGGGACAGGGGTCAACAATGAGCAGTTCTTC. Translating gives CAISERGTGVNNEQFF.